This T cell receptor (beta chain) was captured by sequencing in a study of human T cells and chemical hapten exposure. Turning to the study itself: Reading of the patch tests, which applied 0.01% DPC to the upper back, occurred at 6 days.

Whole-study findings and limits: DPC sensitization produced no change in TCRs with frequency above 1 in 1000. It should be noted that donors had alopecia, so their immune response may differ from healthy people's.

Individual cDNA molecules (in the library) carried attached unique molecular identifiers. Each CDR3 protein gets one entry after TCRdb re-called the RACE reads with MiXCR. This sample yields approximately 370,000 distinct CDR3 sequences, of which 4.5% to 7% are seen a single time; under 9.5% belongs to the top ten. This CDR3 contains 14 residues. The V gene lost 1 base and the J gene lost 5 bases, with 15 bases spanning the gap. The germline V gene has CDR1 DFQATT and CDR2 SNEGSKA (reference sequence). This clonotype was counted many times. What it binds is unknown. Time point specified: pre-sensitization, week 0. The treatment here: therapeutic diphenylcyclopropenone sensitization with weekly scalp DPC.

This chain uses TRBV20-1 with TRBJ2-7, with D uncertain. This TCR was recovered from a woman aged 18 to 35 with alopecia areata. Some clones in this sample may be carry-over from other donors' samples. Sequenced material: whole blood, taken in connection with sensitization to the hapten diphenylcyclopropenone (DPC). CDR3 sequence reads: CSARGVRTVDEQYF. The CDR3 bases are TGCAGTGCTAGAGGGGTACGGACGGTCGACGAGCAGTACTTC.